Below, 7 T cell receptor beta chains from the same sample are listed, as sequenced in a study of blood T cells in healthy people across ages. A second roughly 6 to 12 cycle PCR used barcoded and J-beta primers. In TCRdb, the 5' RACE reads were re-called with MiXCR into one record per CDR3 protein. The sample has around 990,000 distinct CDR3 sequences, about 25% seen once; the top ten hold around 0.75%. These records were also assigned to another study, of T cells of mothers and their children.

The sequencing sample was made of blood. The source of these receptors is a girl aged 2-10 years in good health.

This clonotype was observed a few times. V gene TRBV20-1 combines with J gene TRBJ1-1, with a tentative D call TRBD1 (6 bases). V was shortened by 1 base and J by 8 bases, with 17 bases between the two germline ends. The germline gives CDR1 DFQATT, CDR2 SNEGSKA (reference sequence). The CDR3 has 14 amino acids. The chain's CDR3 is CSARARAGDSEAFF. CDR3 nucleotides: TGCAGTGCTAGAGCTAGGGCAGGGGATTCAGAAGCTTTCTTT.

The table lists this clonotype with a count of one. The V and J genes are TRBV4-1 and TRBJ1-1, with 12 bases matching TRBD1. The germline V gene has CDR1 MGHRA and CDR2 YSYEKL. CDR3 length: 17 amino acids. With 2 bases clipped from V and 5 bases from J, the junction kept 9 bases outside the gene matches. CDR3 DNA sequence: TGCGCCAGCAGCCAACCGGGACAGGGGGCGTTAGGGACTGAAGCTTTCTTT. Translation gives CASSQPGQGALGTEAFF.

This clonotype was found a few times. This chain links TRBV28 with TRBJ2-6; D unclear. Germline assignment: CDR1 MDHEN and CDR2 SYDVKM. CDR3 size: 16 residues. V was pared by 3 bases and J by 1 base, with 10 bases between. DNA of the CDR3: TGTGCCAGCAGTTTTGATTGGCTTTCTGGGGCCAACGTCCTGACTTTC. Encoded protein: CASSFDWLSGANVLTF.

This clonotype came up a few times. At one of its ends the junction is not consistent with the germline gene, which may arise from a read error. The chain couples TRBV19 to TRBJ2-5; a possible D gene is TRBD2 (6 bases). The J call is doubtful: the DNA matches TRBJ2-1 better. CDR1 is LNHDA, CDR2 SQIVND, per germline (reference sequence). This CDR3 has 15 residues. CDR3 amino acids: CASSIFGGRYNEQFF. The CDR3 region has the DNA TGTGCCAGCAGTATATTCGGGGGACGGTACAATGAGCAGTTCTTC.

This sequence joins TRBV9 and TRBJ1-3, with a weak D call TRBD1 (5 bases). The CDR3 sequence is 14 residues long. V shed 0 bases and J shed 8 bases, with 12 bases lying between them. Germline-derived CDR1 and CDR2 are SGDLS and YYNGEE. CDR3 coding DNA: TGTGCCAGCAGCGTAGGTGGTAGGGGAGACACCATATATTTT. This sequence encodes CASSVGGRGDTIYF. The variable domain in full, completed from reference TRBV9 and TRBJ1-3, reads DSGVTQTPKHLITATGQRVTLRCSPRSGDLSVYWYQQSLDQGLQFLIQYYNGEERAKGNILERFSAQQFPDLHSELNLSSLELGDSALYFCASSVGGRGDTIYFGEGSWLTVV.

The chain links TRBV20-1 to TRBJ2-1; perhaps TRBD2 as D (6 bases). V lost 7 bases and J lost 5, with 15 bases in between. Germline CDR1 and CDR2: DFQATT and SNEGSKA (reference sequence). The CDR3 contains 13 residues. The CDR3 region has the DNA TGCAGTGTATTCTGGGCGGGGAACAATGAGCAGTTCTTC. Encoded protein: CSVFWAGNNEQFF.

This chain joins TRBV28 and TRBJ2-5, with D perhaps matching TRBD1 (7 bases). V was clipped by 6 bases and J by 2 bases, with 22 bases between them. The CDR3 is 17 amino acids. Per germline, CDR1 MDHEN and CDR2 SYDVKM. This CDR3 reads CASSPFIGRDSQETQYF. The CDR3 DNA is TGTGCCAGCAGCCCCTTCATTGGGCGGGACAGTCAAGAGACCCAGTACTTC.